This TCR beta chain originates from a study of post-analysis software for immune sequencing data. Study-level points and caveats: TRBV5-6, TRBV5-1 and TRBV20-1 belonged to a set of roughly five TRBV segments that were more frequent in patients than controls. Batch-matched samples strongly co-clustered by F measure.

Unique molecular identifiers were built into the TCR beta cDNA libraries. When roughly 1 to 10 million T cells were used, they gave approximately 530,000 cDNA molecules. TCRdb called the PCR reads again in MiXCR, with one record for every CDR3 protein. There are about 570,000 distinct CDR3 sequences in the sample; 34% occur only once, and 6% lies in the top ten. CDR3 size: 16 residues. Trimming pared 2 bases from V and 2 bases from J, leaving 15 bases between. Germline-derived CDR1 and CDR2 are MNHEY and SVGEGT. This clonotype has more than one count but fewer than ten. Its target is not known. This TCR derives from a girl younger than 18 with multiple sclerosis. This chain uses TRBV6-2 or TRBV6-3 with TRBJ1-1; D not resolved. The specimen sequenced was blood. CDR3 coding DNA: TGTGCCAGCAGTTACGGGATTAATGGGTTCAACACTGAAGCTTTCTTT. This sequence encodes CASSYGINGFNTEAFF.